This TCR beta chain was identified in a study of T cell responses to AZD1222 COVID-19 vaccine. General study findings and limits: As reported, nearly half of all spike-specific TCRs target variant regions that are unmutated. Repertoire collection took place solely once the T cell response had peaked. Rises in breadth and depth of Spike-specific TCRs came after two AZD1222 doses. Most donors were white British and more were female, and clonal diversity was possibly underestimated.

This clone was counted only a few times. No antigen is known for it. The CDR3 consists of 16 residues. V lost 3 bases and J lost 2, with 17 bases in between. Looked up from germline, CDR1 is SGHNT and CDR2 is YYREEE (reference sequence). This table comes from immunoSEQ multiplex PCR, and its TCRdb copy is limited to in-frame clones, with some not included. Of 150,000 to 200,000 clones listed, 85% to 90% are singletons. The sample in question was peripheral blood, obtained on day 0 of AZD1222 vaccination. The chain joins TRBV5-4 to TRBJ1-1, with a possible D match to TRBD1 (5 bases). The receptor was derived from an adult in good health. The DNA for the CDR3 is TGTGCCAGCAGCTCTACCCCCGGGACTATAAACACTGAAGCTTTCTTT. Translated, it gives CASSSTPGTINTEAFF.